Here is one TCR beta chain with its context. Its antigen remains unidentified. Blood draws occurred at baseline, cycle 4 day 1, and cycle 7 day 1. This entry is derived from a study of OX40 agonist ivuxolimab in advanced cancers. V shed 3 bases and J shed 3 bases, with 6 bases lying between them. Germline V gives CDR1 SGHTA, CDR2 FQGNSA. There are 14 residues in the CDR3. Study-level results: At 0.1 to 3.0 mg/kg and by week 6, CD4+ and CD8+ T cells in the blood had expanded clonally.

Clones were sequenced by immunoSEQ multiplex PCR, and TCRdb holds only the in-frame ones, with some missing. The sample has around 51,000 clones, more than 65% seen once. The chain joins TRBV7-2 to TRBJ1-6; D gene uncertain. The receptor was isolated from an adult with an advanced solid tumor such as melanoma, head and neck, liver or kidney cancer. The sequences come from CD4+ or CD8+ T cells sorted from blood, collected in a trial of the OX40 agonist ivuxolimab. The CDR3 loop reads CASSFPVYNSPLHF. DNA for the CDR3: TGTGCCAGCAGCTTCCCCGTCTATAATTCACCCCTCCACTTT.